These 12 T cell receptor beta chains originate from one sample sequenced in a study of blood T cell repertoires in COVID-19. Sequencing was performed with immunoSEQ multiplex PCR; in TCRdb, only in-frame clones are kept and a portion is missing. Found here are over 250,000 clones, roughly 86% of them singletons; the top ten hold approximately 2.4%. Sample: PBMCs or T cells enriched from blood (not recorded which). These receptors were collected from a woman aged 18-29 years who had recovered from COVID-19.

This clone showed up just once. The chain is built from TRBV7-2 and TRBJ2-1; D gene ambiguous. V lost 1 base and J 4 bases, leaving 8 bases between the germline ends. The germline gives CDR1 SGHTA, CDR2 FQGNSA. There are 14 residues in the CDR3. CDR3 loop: CASSLGLIYNEQFF. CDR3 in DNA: TGTGCCAGCAGCTTAGGACTGATATACAATGAGCAGTTCTTC.

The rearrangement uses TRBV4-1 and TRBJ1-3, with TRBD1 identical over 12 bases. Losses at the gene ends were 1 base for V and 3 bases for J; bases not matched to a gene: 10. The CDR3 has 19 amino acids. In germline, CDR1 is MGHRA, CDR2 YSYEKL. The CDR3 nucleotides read TGCGCCAGCAGCCAAGTTCCCGGGACAGGGGGCGCTTATGGAAACACCATATATTTT. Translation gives CASSQVPGTGGAYGNTIYF.

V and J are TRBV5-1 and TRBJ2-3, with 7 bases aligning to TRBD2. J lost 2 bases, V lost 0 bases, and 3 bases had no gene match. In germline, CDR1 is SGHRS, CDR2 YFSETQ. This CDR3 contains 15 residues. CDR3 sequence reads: CASSLASGITDTQYF. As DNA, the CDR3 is TGCGCCAGCAGCTTGGCTAGCGGTATCACAGATACGCAGTATTTT.

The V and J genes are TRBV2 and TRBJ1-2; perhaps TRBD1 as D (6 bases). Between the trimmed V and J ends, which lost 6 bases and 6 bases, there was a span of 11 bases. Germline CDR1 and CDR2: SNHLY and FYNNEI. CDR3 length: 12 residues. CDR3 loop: CASSPGQHGYTF. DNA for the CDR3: TGTGCCAGCAGCCCCGGACAGCATGGCTACACCTTC. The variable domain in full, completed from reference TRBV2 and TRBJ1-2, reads EPEVTQTPSHQVTQMGQEVILRCVPISNHLYFYWYRQILGQKVEFLVSFYNNEISEKSEIFDDQFSVERPDGSNFTLKIRSTKLEDSAMYFCASSPGQHGYTFGSGTRLTVV.

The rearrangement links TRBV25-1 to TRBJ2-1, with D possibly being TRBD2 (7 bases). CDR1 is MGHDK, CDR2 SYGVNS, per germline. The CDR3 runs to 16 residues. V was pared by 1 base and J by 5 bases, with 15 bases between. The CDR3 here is CASSESAGAQNNEQFF. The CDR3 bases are TGTGCCAGCAGTGAATCGGCGGGGGCCCAGAACAATGAGCAGTTCTTC.

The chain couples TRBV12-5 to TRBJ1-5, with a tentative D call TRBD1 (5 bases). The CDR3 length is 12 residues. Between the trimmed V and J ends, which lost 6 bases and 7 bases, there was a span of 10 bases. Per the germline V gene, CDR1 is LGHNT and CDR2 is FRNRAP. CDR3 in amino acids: CASGREVQPQHF. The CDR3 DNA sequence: TGTGCTAGTGGCAGGGAGGTCCAGCCCCAGCATTTT.

CDR3 sequence reads: CASSARGGSTDTQYF. The CDR3 DNA follows: TGTGCCAGCAGCGCGCGGGGGGGGAGCACAGATACGCAGTATTTT. The chain uses TRBV7-2 and TRBJ2-3, with 9 positions matching TRBD2. CDR1 SGHTA and CDR2 FQGNSA come from the germline V gene. This CDR3 region has 15 residues. Losses at the gene ends were 5 bases for V and 0 bases for J; bases not matched to a gene: 3.

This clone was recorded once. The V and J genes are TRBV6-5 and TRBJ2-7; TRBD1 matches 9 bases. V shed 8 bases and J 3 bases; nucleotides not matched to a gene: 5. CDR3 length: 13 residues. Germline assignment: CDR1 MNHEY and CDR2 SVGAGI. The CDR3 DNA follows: TGTGCCAGCGGGAACAGGGGGCTCTACGAGCAGTACTTC. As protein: CASGNRGLYEQYF.

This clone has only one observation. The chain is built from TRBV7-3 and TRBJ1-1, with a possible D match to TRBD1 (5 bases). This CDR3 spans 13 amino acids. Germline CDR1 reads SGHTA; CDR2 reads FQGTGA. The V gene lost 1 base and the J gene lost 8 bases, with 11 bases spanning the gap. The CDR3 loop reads CASSLIQGSEAFF. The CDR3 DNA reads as TGTGCCAGCAGCTTAATCCAGGGTTCCGAAGCTTTCTTT.

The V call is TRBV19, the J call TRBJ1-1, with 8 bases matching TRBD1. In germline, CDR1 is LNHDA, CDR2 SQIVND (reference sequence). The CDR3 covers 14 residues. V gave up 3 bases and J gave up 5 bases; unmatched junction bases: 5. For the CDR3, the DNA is TGTGCCAGTAGTATTCAGGGGGCAAGTACTGAAGCTTTCTTT. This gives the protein CASSIQGASTEAFF.

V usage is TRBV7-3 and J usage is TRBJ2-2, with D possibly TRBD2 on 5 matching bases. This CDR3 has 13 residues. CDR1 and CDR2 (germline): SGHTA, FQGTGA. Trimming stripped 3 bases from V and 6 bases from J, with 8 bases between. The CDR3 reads CASSFEGSGELFF. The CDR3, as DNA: TGTGCCAGCAGCTTCGAGGGCTCCGGGGAGCTGTTTTTT.

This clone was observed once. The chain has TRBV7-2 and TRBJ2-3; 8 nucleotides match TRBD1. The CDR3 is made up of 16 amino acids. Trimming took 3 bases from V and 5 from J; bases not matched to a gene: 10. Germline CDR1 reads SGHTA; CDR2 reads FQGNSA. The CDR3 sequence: CASSLGAAGGKDTQYF. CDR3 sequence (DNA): TGTGCCAGCAGCTTGGGGGCAGCAGGGGGCAAAGATACGCAGTATTTT.